A single sample is the source of the 15 T cell receptor beta chains below, sequenced in a study of T-cell memory formation after mild COVID-19. TCRdb reanalysed the 5' RACE reads using MiXCR and keeps one entry per CDR3 protein. The sample has about 340,000 distinct CDR3 sequences, 20% seen once. Material: PBMCs or a T cell subset sorted from them (not recorded which). Receptors were obtained from a man in his late teens or twenties who had mild COVID-19 (a few samples of this study predate the infection). Cell type and time point are not known.

This clonotype was seen a handful of times. The chain recombines TRBV14 with TRBJ2-3, with 7 bases matching TRBD1. CDR1 SGHDN and CDR2 FVKESK come from the germline V gene. The CDR3 totals 17 residues. V dropped 5 bases and J dropped 2; count of bases not matched to a gene: 13. CDR3 sequence (DNA): TGTGCCAGCAGCTCACTACTAACAGGGGATTACACAGATACGCAGTATTTT. Protein: CASSSLLTGDYTDTQYF. Full variable domain (missing parts from reference TRBV14 and TRBJ2-3): EAGVTQFPSHSVIEKGQTVTLRCDPISGHDNLYWYRRVMGKEIKFLLHFVKESKQDESGMPNNRFLAERTGGTYSTLKVQPAELEDSGVYFCASSSLLTGDYTDTQYFGPGTRLTVL.

This chain joins TRBV5-1 and TRBJ1-4, with D tentatively TRBD1 (6 bases). CDR3 length: 17 amino acids. Per the germline V gene, CDR1 is SGHRS and CDR2 is YFSETQ. V gave up 1 base and J gave up 7 bases, with 20 bases separating them. Here the CDR3 reads CASSLSPRQVVGEKLFF. The CDR3 DNA reads as TGCGCCAGCAGCTTGAGTCCCAGACAGGTCGTAGGTGAAAAACTGTTTTTT.

The chain carries TRBV12-3 or TRBV12-4 and TRBJ2-7; TRBD1 matches 11 bases. The junction had 12 bases not matched to a gene; V was cut back by 3 bases and J by 2 bases. The length of the CDR3 is 18 residues. CDR3 nucleotides: TGTGCCAGCAGTTTTAATTGGTCTGGGACAGGGGGACCCTACGAGCAGTACTTC. Amino acid sequence: CASSFNWSGTGGPYEQYF.

This clonotype appeared many times. This sequence joins TRBV7-9 and TRBJ2-7; D unresolved. Germline V gene lookup returns CDR1 SEHNR and CDR2 FQNEAQ (reference sequence). The germline V and J ends were trimmed by 6 bases and 1 base, with 10 bases remaining between them. The CDR3 loop spans 13 amino acids. CDR3 loop: CASSQPESYEQYV. CDR3 bases: TGTGCCAGCAGTCAACCGGAATCCTACGAGCAGTACGTC.

This clonotype was seen a few times. The chain recombines TRBV5-1 with TRBJ2-5, with a possible D match to TRBD2 (5 bases). CDR3 length equals 15 residues. Trimming stripped 5 bases from V and 4 bases from J, with 18 bases between. Germline values: CDR1 SGHRS, CDR2 YFSETQ. CDR3 sequence (DNA): TGCGCCAGCAGTCATTCCGGCGGGTTAGCAGAGACCCAGTACTTC. This sequence encodes CASSHSGGLAETQYF.

This clonotype was observed a few times. This sequence joins TRBV7-8 and TRBJ1-5; 9 positions match TRBD1. The V gene end was trimmed by 1 base and the J gene end by 2 bases; junction bases not matched to a gene: 6. There are 17 residues in the CDR3. Germline V gene lookup returns CDR1 SGHVS and CDR2 FQNEAQ. The CDR3: CASSLEQGAWGNQPQHF. CDR3 bases: TGTGCCAGCAGCTTAGAACAGGGGGCCTGGGGCAATCAGCCCCAGCATTTT.

This clonotype appeared a few times. The chain carries TRBV29-1 and TRBJ1-1, with TRBD1 identical over 8 bases. The CDR3 has 13 residues. Trimming removed 6 bases from V and 4 bases from J; junction bases left unmatched: 7. In germline, CDR1 is SQVTM, CDR2 ANQGSEA. The CDR3: CSVTGVLGTEAFF. DNA of the CDR3: TGCAGCGTGACAGGGGTCTTAGGCACTGAAGCTTTCTTT.

In this sample, this clonotype turned up many times. This sequence joins TRBV6-2 or TRBV6-3 and TRBJ1-5; the D is unclear. CDR1 is MNHEY and CDR2 is SVGEGT in the germline V gene. Trimming pared 6 bases from V and 0 bases from J, leaving 12 bases between. The CDR3 sequence is 15 residues long. The DNA of the CDR3 is TGTGCCAGCAGGGTTGATGGGTCTAGCAATCAGCCCCAGCATTTT. It specifies CASRVDGSSNQPQHF.

The chain has TRBV4-2 and TRBJ2-5; maybe TRBD1 (5 bases). Germline lookup yields CDR1 LGHNA and CDR2 YNFKEQ. The CDR3 sequence is 14 residues long. The V end was cut by 4 bases, the J end by 3 bases, with 12 bases between. This CDR3 is CASSPWGREETQYF. The CDR3 DNA reads TGTGCCAGCAGCCCTTGGGGCAGGGAAGAGACCCAGTACTTC.

This clonotype occurred a few times. The chain combines TRBV9 with TRBJ2-5; 10 nucleotides agree with TRBD1. The CDR3 extends over 15 amino acids. Germline V gene lookup returns CDR1 SGDLS and CDR2 YYNGEE. The V gene end was trimmed by 0 bases and the J gene end by 5 bases; junction bases not matched to a gene: 4. The CDR3 reads CASSVGPDRGETQYF. The CDR3 nucleotides are TGTGCCAGCAGCGTAGGCCCGGACAGGGGGGAGACCCAGTACTTC.

This clonotype was seen many times. The chain uses TRBV12-5 and TRBJ2-3, with 9 nucleotides matching TRBD2. This CDR3 region has 16 residues. Germline V gives CDR1 LGHNT, CDR2 FRNRAP. V was pared by 1 base and J by 5 bases, with 7 bases of the junction left unmatched. The CDR3 here is CASGLGGGAPEDTQYF. DNA for the CDR3: TGTGCTAGTGGTTTGGGCGGGGGGGCCCCCGAAGATACGCAGTATTTT.

In this sample, this clonotype turned up a few times. The gene calls are TRBV5-1 and TRBJ2-7, with 12 bases that match TRBD1. The germline gives CDR1 SGHRS, CDR2 YFSETQ. The length of the CDR3 is 14 residues. J was trimmed by 5 bases and V by 6 bases; bases with no gene match: 6. CDR3 nucleotide sequence: TGCGCCAGCAACTGGGACAGGGGGCTGGACGAGCAGTACGTC. Amino acids: CASNWDRGLDEQYV.

The rearrangement uses TRBV12-3 or TRBV12-4 and TRBJ1-1; D unresolved. V lost 2 bases to trimming and J lost 10 bases, with 14 bases between them. The CDR3 spans 13 residues. CDR3 region: CASSLRLGSAAFF. In nucleotides, the CDR3 is TGTGCCAGCAGTTTAAGATTGGGCTCAGCAGCTTTCTTT.

This clonotype was observed a few times. This chain joins TRBV14 and TRBJ2-2; 11 bases map to TRBD2. Per the germline V gene, CDR1 is SGHDN and CDR2 is FVKESK. The CDR3 has 16 amino acids. V lost 4 bases and J lost 0; bases outside the gene matches: 1. The CDR3 sequence: CASSRLAGSNTGELFF. The CDR3 DNA reads as TGTGCCAGCAGCCGACTAGCGGGGTCGAACACCGGGGAGCTGTTTTTT.

This clonotype was counted between two and nine times. V usage is TRBV15 and J usage is TRBJ2-1; no clear D. Per germline, CDR1 LNHNV and CDR2 YYDKDF (reference sequence). The CDR3 runs to 13 residues. V lost 1 base and J 6 bases, leaving 7 bases between the germline ends. CDR3 loop: CATSRVTSNEQFF. The CDR3 DNA reads TGTGCCACCAGCAGAGTTACCAGCAATGAGCAGTTCTTC. Based on the CDR3 plus reference TRBV15 and TRBJ2-1, the full variable domain is DAMVIQNPRYQVTQFGKPVTLSCSQTLNHNVMYWYQQKSSQAPKLLFHYYDKDFNNEADTPDNFQSRRPNTSFCFLDIRSPGLGDTAMYLCATSRVTSNEQFFGPGTRLTVL.